This TCR beta chain originates from a study of blood T cell repertoires in COVID-19. The wider study: There were acute and convalescent COVID-19 samples, and they came from the United States, Italy and Spain. T cells, B-cell-depleted T cells, or PBMCs provided the cDNA or gDNA that served as material.

Looked up from germline, CDR1 is SGDLS and CDR2 is YYNGEE. V was trimmed by 4 bases and J by 0 bases, leaving 12 bases between them. The CDR3 sequence is 15 residues long. Study processing details: Reference gene primer amplification in the assay estimated nucleated cell counts. TCRdb keeps only in-frame clones here, not all; method: immunoSEQ multiplex PCR. For V, J and clone size, that table is used; D and trimming come from the DNA. The table shows about 210,000 clones, with 92% occurring only once. The material sequenced was peripheral blood. The V gene is TRBV9, the J gene TRBJ2-3; possible D gene TRBD2, 7 bases. The receptor's source is a man aged 30 to 39 with acute or convalescent COVID-19. CDR3 region: CASSSGGHSTDTQYF. CDR3 in DNA: TGTGCCAGCAGCTCGGGGGGCCATAGCACAGATACGCAGTATTTT.